The 27 T cell receptor beta chains presented below share a single source sample, sequenced in a study of blood T cell repertoires in COVID-19. This table comes from immunoSEQ multiplex PCR, and its TCRdb copy is limited to in-frame clones, with some not included. The sample lists under 250,000 clones, 80% to 90% occurring once. Sequenced: peripheral blood. The receptor source for this set is an elderly man with acute or convalescent COVID-19.

The chain uses TRBV6-5 and TRBJ2-1; D possibly corresponds to TRBD2 (6 bases). The CDR3 has 13 amino acids. Trimming stripped 6 bases from V and 6 bases from J, with 12 bases between. Germline assignment: CDR1 MNHEY and CDR2 SVGAGI. CDR3 loop: CASRPTSGNEQFF. Written as DNA, the CDR3 is TGTGCCAGCAGACCGACTAGTGGCAATGAGCAGTTCTTC.

The chain has TRBV2 and TRBJ1-2; possibly TRBD1 for D (5 bases). Germline CDR1 is SNHLY and CDR2 is FYNNEI. CDR3 length: 14 residues. V was clipped by 5 bases and J by 4 bases, with 14 bases between them. The CDR3 nucleotides read TGTGCCAGCAGTCAAATGACAGACATCTATGGCTACACCTTC. Translation: CASSQMTDIYGYTF.

The chain has TRBV7-2 and TRBJ2-1, with 9 nucleotides matching TRBD2. CDR1 is SGHTA and CDR2 is FQGNSA in the germline V gene. With 0 bases clipped from V and 11 bases from J, the junction kept 5 bases outside the gene matches. The CDR3 length is 14 residues. Written as DNA, the CDR3 is TGTGCCAGCAGCTTAGCGAGGAGCGGGAGGAAGCAGTTCTTC. This codes for CASSLARSGRKQFF. The full variable domain, in which reference TRBV7-2 and TRBJ2-1 provide the parts outside the CDR3, is GAGVSQSPSNKVTEKGKDVELRCDPISGHTALYWYRQSLGQGLEFLIYFQGNSAPDKSGLPSDRFSAERTGGSVSTLTIQRTQQEDSAVYLCASSLARSGRKQFFGPGTRLTVL.

V gene TRBV5-1 combines with J gene TRBJ2-1; 13 nucleotides agree with TRBD2. Germline V gene lookup returns CDR1 SGHRS and CDR2 YFSETQ. CDR3 length: 15 amino acids. The junction had 2 bases not matched to a gene; V was cut back by 2 bases and J by 6 bases. CDR3 sequence: CASSLRLAGGNEQFF. The DNA of the CDR3 is TGCGCCAGCAGCTTAAGACTAGCGGGGGGCAATGAGCAGTTCTTC.

The J gene is TRBJ1-6, the V gene TRBV12-5; TRBD1 might be the D (5 bases). Germline V gives CDR1 LGHNT, CDR2 FRNRAP. This CDR3 is built from 12 residues. V was cut by 6 bases and J by 10 bases, with 10 bases left in between. The CDR3 DNA reads TGTGCTAGTGGGACTGGGGCCTCACCCCTCCACTTT. It codes for CASGTGASPLHF.

The rearrangement joins TRBV7-2 to TRBJ1-5, with D possibly being TRBD1 (6 bases). Deletions cut 1 base from V and 3 bases from J, with 13 bases between. The CDR3 sequence is 16 residues long. The germline V gene has CDR1 SGHTA and CDR2 FQGNSA. The CDR3 coding sequence is TGTGCCAGCAGCTTAGAAGGGACACTGGCCAATCAGCCCCAGCATTTT. Protein product: CASSLEGTLANQPQHF.

The CDR3 DNA reads as TGTGCCAGCAGCCCTGGCCGCGCGGGGAGCTACGAGCAGTACTTC. It encodes CASSPGRAGSYEQYF. The chain carries TRBV13 and TRBJ2-7, with a possible D match to TRBD2 (6 bases). The CDR3 runs to 15 residues. With 5 bases removed from V and 3 bases from J, the gap between germline ends came to 17 bases. Germline V gene data show CDR1 as PRHDT and CDR2 as FYEKMQ (reference sequence).

This chain joins TRBV18 and TRBJ1-1; 10 nucleotides agree with TRBD1. J gave up 7 bases and V 3 bases, and 8 bases lay outside the gene matches. This CDR3 spans 15 amino acids. Germline CDR1 is KGHSH and CDR2 is LQKENI. CDR3 region: CASSPTGTGANEAFF. In nucleotides, the CDR3 is TGTGCCAGCTCACCCACCGGGACAGGGGCGAATGAAGCTTTCTTT.

This clone is a singleton in its sample. V gene TRBV5-1 combines with J gene TRBJ2-3, with 9 positions matching TRBD2. CDR1 is SGHRS, CDR2 YFSETQ, per germline. Germline trimming cut 0 bases from V and 2 bases from J; bases unmatched to any gene: 4. The CDR3 length is 16 residues. As DNA, the CDR3 is TGCGCCAGCAGCTTGGAAGGACTAGCGACCACAGATACGCAGTATTTT. As protein: CASSLEGLATTDTQYF.

The rearrangement links TRBV19 to TRBJ2-1, with 10 bases aligning to TRBD1. Germline CDR1 is LNHDA and CDR2 is SQIVND (reference sequence). V was clipped by 1 base and J by 4 bases; unmatched bases: 7. The CDR3 has 17 amino acids. This CDR3 is CASSIGAGTGVYNEQFF. CDR3 nucleotides: TGTGCCAGTAGTATAGGCGCCGGGACAGGGGTTTACAATGAGCAGTTCTTC.

The V call is TRBV19, the J call TRBJ2-5, with TRBD1 matching over 7 bases. Germline CDR1 is LNHDA and CDR2 is SQIVND (reference sequence). Trimming removed 5 bases from V and 3 bases from J; junction bases left unmatched: 3. This CDR3 contains 13 residues. The CDR3 nucleotides read TGTGCCAGTAGTTGGGACAGTGAAGAGACCCAGTACTTC. Protein sequence: CASSWDSEETQYF.

The chain carries TRBV7-8 and TRBJ2-3; D is ambiguous. The length of the CDR3 is 14 residues. Per germline, CDR1 SGHVS and CDR2 FQNEAQ. The V gene lost 3 bases and the J gene lost 5 bases, with 12 bases spanning the gap. CDR3 in amino acids: CASSFLFSRDTQYF. DNA of the CDR3: TGTGCCAGCAGCTTTCTCTTCTCGAGAGATACGCAGTATTTT. Supplemented by reference TRBV7-8 and TRBJ2-3, the full variable domain reads GAGVSQSPRYKVAKRGQDVALRCDPISGHVSLFWYQQALGQGPEFLTYFQNEAQLDKSGLPSDRFFAERPEGSVSTLKIQRTQQEDSAVYLCASSFLFSRDTQYFGPGTRLTVL.

The V call is TRBV5-1, the J call TRBJ1-2, with no clear D. Trimming took off 0 bases at V and 8 bases at J, with 11 bases between the two ends. This CDR3 is 13 amino acids long. From germline, CDR1 is SGHRS and CDR2 YFSETQ. The CDR3 DNA reads TGCGCCAGCAGCTTGGGAGGGCCCGCAGGCTACACCTTC. This codes for CASSLGGPAGYTF. Complete variable domain (other parts from reference TRBV5-1 and TRBJ1-2): KAGVTQTPRYLIKTRGQQVTLSCSPISGHRSVSWYQQTPGQGLQFLFEYFSETQRNKGNFPGRFSGRQFSNSRSEMNVSTLELGDSALYLCASSLGGPAGYTFGSGTRLTVV.

The chain has TRBV5-4 and TRBJ1-1, with 8 bases identical to TRBD1. The V gene's germline CDR1 is SGHNT and CDR2 YYREEE (reference sequence). Unmatched junction bases numbered 4, after V lost 0 bases and J lost 6 bases. The CDR3 runs to 14 residues. The CDR3 coding sequence is TGTGCCAGCAGCTTGGAGCAGGGGGCTTCTGAAGCTTTCTTT. Translation: CASSLEQGASEAFF.

The V and J genes are TRBV29-1 and TRBJ1-5, with 8 nucleotides matching TRBD1. Germline V gives CDR1 SQVTM, CDR2 ANQGSEA. This CDR3 has 13 amino acids. The V and J ends lost 7 bases and 2 bases, in that order; junction bases with no gene match: 4. The CDR3: CSAGQGRNQPQHF. CDR3 in DNA: TGCAGCGCCGGACAGGGACGCAATCAGCCCCAGCATTTT.

The gene calls are TRBV18 and TRBJ2-1, with D possibly matching TRBD2 (5 bases). Germline assignment: CDR1 KGHSH and CDR2 LQKENI. The CDR3 covers 12 residues. V was clipped by 3 bases and J by 9 bases, with 9 bases between them. The CDR3 DNA sequence: TGTGCCAGCTCACCGAGTGGGAGTGAGCAGTTCTTC. Translated, it gives CASSPSGSEQFF.

The chain employs TRBV3-1 (or the pseudogene TRBV3-2) and TRBJ1-1, with D perhaps TRBD1 (5 bases). Germline CDR1 reads LGHDT; CDR2 reads YNNKEL (reference sequence). The CDR3 runs to 16 residues. Trimming removed 2 bases at V and 4 bases at J, with 17 bases between. CDR3 sequence (DNA): TGTGCCAGCAGCCAACCCCTGCTGGAAAGGGGCACTGAAGCTTTCTTT. This translates into CASSQPLLERGTEAFF.

The gene calls are TRBV29-1 and TRBJ2-3, with TRBD2 matching over 10 bases. V dropped 4 bases and J dropped 0; count of bases not matched to a gene: 13. The germline CDR1 and CDR2 sequences are SQVTM and ANQGSEA. The length of the CDR3 is 18 residues. The CDR3 spells CSVGVIKAGGFSTDTQYF. The CDR3 DNA sequence: TGCAGCGTTGGAGTAATCAAAGCGGGAGGGTTTAGCACAGATACGCAGTATTTT.

There are a few counts of this clone. The chain has TRBV7-3 and TRBJ2-3, with TRBD1 as a possible D gene (6 bases). CDR3 length: 13 amino acids. Trimming took off 5 bases at V and 6 bases at J, with 12 bases between the two ends. CDR1 and CDR2 (germline): SGHTA, FQGTGA. CDR3 sequence reads: CASSRGQWDTQYF. The CDR3 region has the DNA TGTGCCAGCAGCCGCGGACAGTGGGATACGCAGTATTTT.

The V and J genes are TRBV20-1 and TRBJ1-5; D remains unclear. This CDR3 has 13 amino acids. Trimming cost V 3 bases and J 4 bases, with 10 bases left between them. In germline, CDR1 is DFQATT, CDR2 SNEGSKA (reference sequence). The CDR3 loop is CSASTSRNQPQHF. DNA for the CDR3: TGCAGTGCTAGTACCTCCAGGAATCAGCCCCAGCATTTT.

CDR3 in DNA: TGTGCCAGCAGCTTGTTCGGGCGGGAGAACACCGGGGAGCTGTTTTTT. Residues: CASSLFGRENTGELFF. The rearrangement joins TRBV5-5 to TRBJ2-2; perhaps TRBD2 as D (6 bases). V dropped 1 base and J dropped 1 base, with 11 bases sitting between them. The CDR3 contains 16 residues. Germline V gives CDR1 SGHKS, CDR2 YYEKEE (reference sequence).

The J gene is TRBJ2-1, the V gene TRBV7-9; 11 bases are a match to TRBD2. Germline V gene data show CDR1 as SEHNR and CDR2 as FQNEAQ (reference sequence). V dropped 1 base and J dropped 11; count of bases not matched to a gene: 7. The CDR3 is 15 amino acids. CDR3: CASSLEEIAGGKQFF. The CDR3 DNA reads as TGTGCCAGCAGCTTAGAAGAAATAGCGGGGGGGAAGCAGTTCTTC.

This sequence joins TRBV3-1 (or the pseudogene TRBV3-2) and TRBJ2-1; TRBD2 matches at 16 bases. Per the germline V gene, CDR1 is LGHDT and CDR2 is YNNKEL (reference sequence). The CDR3 has 18 residues. V lost 5 bases to trimming and J lost 0 bases; unmatched junction nucleotides: 4. The CDR3, as DNA: TGTGCCAGCAGCACGGGACTAGCGGGGGGGAGCTCCTACAATGAGCAGTTCTTC. Translated, it gives CASSTGLAGGSSYNEQFF.

The chain carries TRBV19 and TRBJ1-1; D call uncertain. The V end was cut by 4 bases, the J end by 0 bases, with 3 bases between. The germline V gene has CDR1 LNHDA and CDR2 SQIVND (reference sequence). This CDR3 spans 12 amino acids. The DNA for the CDR3 is TGTGCCAGTAGTAGGCTGAACACTGAAGCTTTCTTT. It translates to CASSRLNTEAFF.

This chain links TRBV6-6 with TRBJ1-6; possibly TRBD1 for D (5 bases). V was pared by 1 base and J by 16 bases, with 8 bases between. Germline assignment: CDR1 MNHNY and CDR2 SVGAGI (reference sequence). This CDR3 comprises 11 residues. The CDR3 bases are TGTGCCAGCAGTTACTTGGGGACTCTCCACTTT. It is translated as CASSYLGTLHF.

This clone was seen just once. This rearrangement joins TRBV2 to TRBJ2-3; 9 nucleotides align to TRBD2. V gave up 6 bases and J gave up 0 bases; unmatched junction bases: 1. Germline assignment: CDR1 SNHLY and CDR2 FYNNEI. The CDR3 is 14 amino acids. CDR3 bases: TGTGCCAGCAGGGGGACTAGCAGCACAGATACGCAGTATTTT. It yields the protein CASRGTSSTDTQYF.

The V call is TRBV5-5, the J call TRBJ2-7, with TRBD2 identical over 8 bases. The CDR3 length is 17 residues. CDR1 is SGHKS and CDR2 is YYEKEE in the germline V gene (reference sequence). The V and J ends lost 4 bases and 6 bases, in that order; junction bases with no gene match: 18. CDR3 region: CASSPFNSGGLGGEQYF. CDR3 nucleotide sequence: TGTGCCAGCAGCCCCTTCAACAGCGGGGGCCTAGGGGGCGAGCAGTACTTC.